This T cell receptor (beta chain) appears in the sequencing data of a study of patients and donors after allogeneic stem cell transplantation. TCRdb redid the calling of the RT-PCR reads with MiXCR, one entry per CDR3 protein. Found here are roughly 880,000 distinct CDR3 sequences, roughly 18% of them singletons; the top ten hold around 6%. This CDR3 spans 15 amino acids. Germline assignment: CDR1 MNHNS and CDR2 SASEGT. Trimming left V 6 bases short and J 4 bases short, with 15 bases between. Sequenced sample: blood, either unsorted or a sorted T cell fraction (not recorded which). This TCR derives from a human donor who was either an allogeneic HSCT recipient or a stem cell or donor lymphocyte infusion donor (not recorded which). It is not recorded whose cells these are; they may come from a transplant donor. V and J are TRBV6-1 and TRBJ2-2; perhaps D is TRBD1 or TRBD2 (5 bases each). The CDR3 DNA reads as TGTGCCAGCAGGGATCAGGGAGCGATCACCGGGGAGCTGTTTTTT. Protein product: CASRDQGAITGELFF.